Below, 21 T cell receptor beta chains from the same sample are listed, as sequenced in a study of a mutant IDH1 vaccine in newly diagnosed glioma. Stated time point: week 47, end of study. Each vaccine dose was 300 ug of mutant IDH1 20-mer peptide, with topical imiquimod. Their antigens remain unidentified. Measured with immunoSEQ multiplex PCR; TCRdb has only the in-frame clones, and not every one. The sample holds roughly 51,000 clones, approximately 84% seen once. The sample consisted of PBMCs, taken from a glioma patient whose treatment included an IDH1 peptide vaccine. These receptors came from a woman aged 25 to 39 with glioma. Some clones in this sample may be carry-over from other donors' samples.

The chain links TRBV5-4 to TRBJ2-7; TRBD1 agrees at 7 bases. With 4 bases clipped from V and 1 base from J, the junction kept 8 bases outside the gene matches. CDR3 length equals 15 residues. Germline V gene data show CDR1 as SGHNT and CDR2 as YYREEE (reference sequence). The CDR3 nucleotides are TGTGCCAGCAGCGCCCGGGACAGTCCTTCCTACGAGCAGTACTTC. Its protein is CASSARDSPSYEQYF.

This chain links TRBV10-1 with TRBJ2-7; 11 bases match TRBD1. Germline V gives CDR1 WNHNN, CDR2 SYGVQD (reference sequence). V trimming: 8 bases; J trimming: 3 bases; junction bases outside the gene matches: 6. This CDR3 is 14 amino acids long. CDR3: CASFRDRGFYEQYF. The CDR3 DNA follows: TGCGCCAGCTTCCGGGACAGGGGGTTCTACGAGCAGTACTTC.

In DNA form, the CDR3 reads TGTGCCTGGAGTCCAGGAAACACTGAAGCTTTCTTT. Translating gives CAWSPGNTEAFF. The V and J genes are TRBV30 and TRBJ1-1; D is ambiguous. The CDR3 sequence is 12 residues long. The germline V gene has CDR1 GTSNPN and CDR2 SVGIG (reference sequence). The germline V and J ends were trimmed by 2 bases and 2 bases, with 6 bases remaining between them.

CDR3 bases: TGTGCCAGCAGTGGACAGGGTAGGGACTATGGCTACACCTTC. Translating gives CASSGQGRDYGYTF. The rearrangement joins TRBV5-5 to TRBJ1-2; 8 nucleotides align to TRBD1. This CDR3 is built from 14 residues. V was clipped by 5 bases and J by 3 bases; unmatched bases: 6. Germline lookup yields CDR1 SGHKS and CDR2 YYEKEE (reference sequence).

The chain recombines TRBV7-9 with TRBJ1-1; TRBD1 is a possible D gene (6 bases). The CDR3 is 14 residues long. CDR1 SEHNR and CDR2 FQNEAQ come from the germline V gene (reference sequence). V lost 3 bases and J 0 bases, leaving 8 bases between the germline ends. The CDR3 coding sequence is TGTGCCAGCAGCTTTGGGGGCTTGAACACTGAAGCTTTCTTT. Encoded protein: CASSFGGLNTEAFF.

J is TRBJ1-1 and V is TRBV15; possible D gene TRBD1, 5 bases. The CDR3 has 12 residues. Germline CDR1 is LNHNV and CDR2 is YYDKDF (reference sequence). V lost 8 bases, J lost 4 bases, and 11 bases lay in between. The CDR3 region is CATAEGSTEAFF. The DNA of the CDR3 is TGTGCCACCGCGGAGGGGAGCACTGAAGCTTTCTTT.

The rearrangement joins TRBV6-5 to TRBJ1-2, with 9 bases fitting TRBD1. Germline CDR1 reads MNHEY; CDR2 reads SVGAGI. After removal of 6 bases from V and 7 bases from J, the junction contained 6 bases not matched to a gene. The CDR3 has 13 residues. The CDR3 DNA reads as TGTGCCAGCAGCACAGGGGGCTATCTTGGCTACACCTTC. It translates to CASSTGGYLGYTF.

The chain combines TRBV6-6 with TRBJ2-7, with TRBD1 matching 8 bases. Germline V gene lookup returns CDR1 MNHNY and CDR2 SVGAGI (reference sequence). The CDR3 has 12 amino acids. V gave up 10 bases and J gave up 2 bases; unmatched junction bases: 4. DNA of the CDR3: TGTGCCACCCGACAGGGGCCCTACGAGCAGTACTTC. It codes for CATRQGPYEQYF.

This clone was seen only a few times. The gene calls are TRBV19 and TRBJ2-5, with a weak D call TRBD2 (5 bases). Trimming stripped 5 bases from V and 4 bases from J, with 17 bases between. The CDR3 length is 15 residues. Germline V CDR1 and CDR2: LNHDA, SQIVND (reference sequence). CDR3 sequence: CASSPSRRPGETQYF. The CDR3 nucleotides read TGTGCCAGTAGTCCCTCCCGGAGGCCGGGAGAGACCCAGTACTTC.

V is TRBV29-1 and J is TRBJ1-2; maybe TRBD1 (5 bases). CDR3 length: 15 amino acids. Germline lookup yields CDR1 SQVTM and CDR2 ANQGSEA. Deletions cut 6 bases from V and 5 bases from J, with 22 bases between. The CDR3 nucleotides are TGCAGCGTCGTTCCCCTGGGAGGGGCATCGTATGGCTACACCTTC. It translates to CSVVPLGGASYGYTF.

This chain connects TRBV4-1 to TRBJ2-7; the match to TRBD2 covers 9 bases. This CDR3 has 16 residues. Germline V CDR1 and CDR2: MGHRA, YSYEKL. V shed 1 base, J shed 6 bases, and the junction held 10 bases outside the gene matches. The CDR3 DNA is TGCGCCAGCAGCCAAGGTGCGGGACTAGCCATCTCCGAGCAGTACTTC. Translating it yields CASSQGAGLAISEQYF.

This chain links TRBV6-1 with TRBJ2-5; 10 nucleotides line up with TRBD2. This CDR3 has 14 residues. V shed 9 bases and J 2 bases; nucleotides not matched to a gene: 6. Germline CDR1 and CDR2: MNHNS and SASEGT. CDR3 in amino acids: CASRASGSQETQYF. The CDR3 nucleotides are TGTGCCAGTCGGGCTAGCGGGAGTCAAGAGACCCAGTACTTC.

The chain uses TRBV11-2 and TRBJ2-3; 8 bases align to TRBD1. This CDR3 is built from 14 residues. The V and J ends lost 3 bases and 6 bases, in that order; junction bases with no gene match: 5. Germline CDR1 and CDR2: SGHAT and FQNNGV. The CDR3 DNA reads TGTGCCAGCAGCTTGGGACAGGCCGCGGATACGCAGTATTTT. Protein sequence: CASSLGQAADTQYF.

The genes are TRBV27 and TRBJ2-3, with 11 bases lining up with TRBD1. Trimming cost V 5 bases and J 2 bases; bases outside gene matches: 6. This CDR3 region has 16 residues. Per germline, CDR1 MNHEY and CDR2 SMNVEV (reference sequence). CDR3 DNA sequence: TGTGCCAGCAGTACGGGACAGGGGGGAATCACAGATACGCAGTATTTT. Protein: CASSTGQGGITDTQYF.

This CDR3 reads CATTWGGTEAFF. CDR3 bases: TGTGCCACCACGTGGGGGGGCACTGAAGCTTTCTTT. The chain employs TRBV19 and TRBJ1-1; D possibly corresponds to TRBD1 (5 bases). With 10 bases removed from V and 4 bases from J, the gap between germline ends came to 13 bases. The CDR3 extends over 12 amino acids. CDR1 and CDR2 from the germline V gene are LNHDA and SQIVND (reference sequence).

The rearrangement links TRBV6-1 to TRBJ2-1; 11 bases are shared with TRBD2. CDR3 size: 15 residues. With V trimmed by 5 bases and J by 6 bases, 6 bases remained unmatched. The germline V gene encodes CDR1 MNHNS and CDR2 SASEGT. This chain's CDR3 is CASSPKGTSGNEQFF. DNA of the CDR3: TGTGCCAGCAGTCCAAAGGGGACTAGCGGCAATGAGCAGTTCTTC.

This chain uses TRBV27 with TRBJ1-5; D is perhaps TRBD1 (6 bases). CDR3 length equals 19 residues. Germline CDR1 MNHEY, CDR2 SMNVEV (reference sequence). V lost 6 bases, J lost 0 bases, and 24 bases lay in between. CDR3 sequence (DNA): TGTGCCAGCAGCTCACGAAGTCTCGGACAGACATATAGCAATCAGCCCCAGCATTTT. Encoded protein: CASSSRSLGQTYSNQPQHF.

In its sample, this clone was seen a few times. The chain uses TRBV15 and TRBJ1-1; D is unresolved. The V gene's germline CDR1 is LNHNV and CDR2 YYDKDF (reference sequence). The V gene lost 0 bases and the J gene lost 3 bases, with 11 bases spanning the gap. CDR3 length: 15 amino acids. The DNA of the CDR3 is TGTGCCACCAGCAGAGAGGGAGGGTCGGACACTGAAGCTTTCTTT. It is translated as CATSREGGSDTEAFF. The entire variable domain, with the rest obtained from reference TRBV15 and TRBJ1-1, is as follows: DAMVIQNPRYQVTQFGKPVTLSCSQTLNHNVMYWYQQKSSQAPKLLFHYYDKDFNNEADTPDNFQSRRPNTSFCFLDIRSPGLGDTAMYLCATSREGGSDTEAFFGQGTRLTVV.

The chain joins TRBV11-2 to TRBJ2-7; unclear D gene. V lost 0 bases to trimming and J lost 1 base, with 10 bases between them. The germline V gene encodes CDR1 SGHAT and CDR2 FQNNGV. There are 15 residues in the CDR3. Here the CDR3 DNA reads TGTGCCAGCAGCTTAGAGGCAGGCCCTTCCTACGAGCAGTACTTC. This codes for CASSLEAGPSYEQYF.

V usage is TRBV29-1 and J usage is TRBJ1-2; TRBD1 aligns across 7 bases. The V segment lost 4 bases and the J segment 6 bases; nucleotides outside the gene matches: 17. Germline CDR1 is SQVTM and CDR2 is ANQGSEA. This CDR3 contains 16 residues. CDR3 nucleotide sequence: TGCAGCGTTGCCCGCCGGTCCGGCAGGGGGACCGATGGCTACACCTTC. Translating gives CSVARRSGRGTDGYTF.

The chain joins TRBV6-1 to TRBJ1-5; D is uncertain. The CDR3 covers 17 residues. V was pared by 1 base and J by 0 bases, with 13 bases between. CDR1 and CDR2 (germline): MNHNS, SASEGT. The CDR3 loop reads CASSEVARLDSNQPQHF. The CDR3 DNA is TGTGCCAGCAGTGAAGTGGCCAGATTGGATAGCAATCAGCCCCAGCATTTT.